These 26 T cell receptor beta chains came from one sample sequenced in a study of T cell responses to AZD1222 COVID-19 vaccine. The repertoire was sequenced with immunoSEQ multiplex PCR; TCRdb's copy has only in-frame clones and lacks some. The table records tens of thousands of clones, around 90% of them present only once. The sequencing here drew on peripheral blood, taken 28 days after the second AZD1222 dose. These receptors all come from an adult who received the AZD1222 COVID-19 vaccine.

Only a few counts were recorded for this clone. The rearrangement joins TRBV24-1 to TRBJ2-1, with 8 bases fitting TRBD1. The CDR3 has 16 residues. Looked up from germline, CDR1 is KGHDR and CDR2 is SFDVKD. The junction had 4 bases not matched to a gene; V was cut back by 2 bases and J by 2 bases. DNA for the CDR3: TGTGCCACCAGTGATTCCCGGACAGGGCCCTACAATGAGCAGTTCTTC. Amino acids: CATSDSRTGPYNEQFF.

This CDR3 reads CASTRTYGGQPQHF. As DNA, the CDR3 is TGTGCCAGCACCCGGACTTACGGGGGTCAGCCCCAGCATTTT. The chain recombines TRBV2 with TRBJ1-5, with TRBD1 as a possible D gene (5 bases). CDR1 is SNHLY and CDR2 is FYNNEI in the germline V gene. CDR3 length: 14 residues. V lost 7 bases and J 6 bases, leaving 16 bases between the germline ends.

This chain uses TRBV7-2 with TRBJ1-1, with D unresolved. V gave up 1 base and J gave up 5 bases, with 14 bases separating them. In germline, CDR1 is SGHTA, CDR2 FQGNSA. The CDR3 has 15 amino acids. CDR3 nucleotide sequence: TGTGCCAGCAGCTTAGATGCCCTGGTCGGGACTGAAGCTTTCTTT. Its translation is CASSLDALVGTEAFF.

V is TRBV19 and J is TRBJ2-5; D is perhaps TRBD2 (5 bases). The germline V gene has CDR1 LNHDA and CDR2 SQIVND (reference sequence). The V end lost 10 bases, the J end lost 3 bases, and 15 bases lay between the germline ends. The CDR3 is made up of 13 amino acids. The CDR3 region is CATRPGLKETQYF. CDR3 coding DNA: TGTGCCACCCGACCGGGATTAAAAGAGACCCAGTACTTC.

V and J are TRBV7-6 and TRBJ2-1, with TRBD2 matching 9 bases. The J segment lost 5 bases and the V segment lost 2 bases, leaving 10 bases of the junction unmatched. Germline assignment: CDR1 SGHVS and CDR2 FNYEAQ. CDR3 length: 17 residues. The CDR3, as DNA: TGTGCCAGCAGCTTACAGTCGGCGGGGGGGCCCAACAATGAGCAGTTCTTC. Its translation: CASSLQSAGGPNNEQFF.

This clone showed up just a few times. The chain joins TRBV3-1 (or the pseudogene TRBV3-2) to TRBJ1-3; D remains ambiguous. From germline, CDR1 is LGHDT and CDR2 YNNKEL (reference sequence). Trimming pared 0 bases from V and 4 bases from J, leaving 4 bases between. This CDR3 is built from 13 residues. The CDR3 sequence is CASSQDEGNTIYF. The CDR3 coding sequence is TGTGCCAGCAGCCAAGATGAGGGAAACACCATATATTTT.

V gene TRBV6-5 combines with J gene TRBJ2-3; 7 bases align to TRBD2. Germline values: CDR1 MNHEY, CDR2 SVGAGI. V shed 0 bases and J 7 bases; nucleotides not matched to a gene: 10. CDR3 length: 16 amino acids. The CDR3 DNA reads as TGTGCCAGCAGTTACTCGAGTGCGGGAGTGGGAAATACGCAGTATTTT. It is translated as CASSYSSAGVGNTQYF.

CDR3: CASSGTGSRNSPLHF. DNA of the CDR3: TGCGCCAGCAGCGGGACGGGTTCGAGGAATTCACCCCTCCACTTT. This chain links TRBV5-1 with TRBJ1-6; possible D gene TRBD1, 5 bases. CDR3 length: 15 residues. V lost 4 bases and J 7 bases, leaving 15 bases between the germline ends. CDR1 and CDR2 from the germline V gene are SGHRS and YFSETQ.

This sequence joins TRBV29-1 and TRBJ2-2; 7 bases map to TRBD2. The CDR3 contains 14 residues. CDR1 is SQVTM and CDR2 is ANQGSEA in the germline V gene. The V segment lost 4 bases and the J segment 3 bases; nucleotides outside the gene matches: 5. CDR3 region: CSVGRGFDTGELFF. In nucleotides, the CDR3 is TGCAGCGTTGGGCGGGGGTTTGACACCGGGGAGCTGTTTTTT.

The CDR3 bases are TGTGCCAGCAGTTCTTTGGCTAATGAAAAACTGTTTTTT. This translates into CASSSLANEKLFF. The gene calls are TRBV27 and TRBJ1-4; unclear D gene. Germline V gene data show CDR1 as MNHEY and CDR2 as SMNVEV (reference sequence). V was shortened by 4 bases and J by 3 bases, with 6 bases between the two germline ends. The CDR3 length is 13 residues.

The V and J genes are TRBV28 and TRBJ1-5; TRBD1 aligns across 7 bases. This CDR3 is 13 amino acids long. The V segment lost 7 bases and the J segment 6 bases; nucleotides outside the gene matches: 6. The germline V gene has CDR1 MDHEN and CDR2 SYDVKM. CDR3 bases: TGTGCCAGCATTTGGACAGGTGGTCAGCCCCAGCATTTT. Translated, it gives CASIWTGGQPQHF.

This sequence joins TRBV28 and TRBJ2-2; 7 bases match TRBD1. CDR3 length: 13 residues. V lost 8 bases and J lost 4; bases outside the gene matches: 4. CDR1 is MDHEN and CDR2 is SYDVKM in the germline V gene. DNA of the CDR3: TGTGCCAGCGCCCACAGGGGCACCGGGGAGCTGTTTTTT. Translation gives CASAHRGTGELFF.

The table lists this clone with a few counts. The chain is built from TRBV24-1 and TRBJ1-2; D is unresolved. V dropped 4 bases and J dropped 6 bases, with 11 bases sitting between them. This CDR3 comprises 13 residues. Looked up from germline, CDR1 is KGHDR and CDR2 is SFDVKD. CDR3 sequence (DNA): TGTGCCACCAGTGAAGGACCTCGGGATGGCTACACCTTC. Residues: CATSEGPRDGYTF.

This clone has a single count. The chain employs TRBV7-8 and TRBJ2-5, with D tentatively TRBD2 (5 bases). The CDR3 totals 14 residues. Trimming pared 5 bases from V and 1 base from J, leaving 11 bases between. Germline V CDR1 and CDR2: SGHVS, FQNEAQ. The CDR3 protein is CASSLFGVQETQYF. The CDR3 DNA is TGTGCCAGCAGCCTTTTCGGGGTCCAAGAGACCCAGTACTTC. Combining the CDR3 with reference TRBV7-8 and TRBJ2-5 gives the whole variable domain GAGVSQSPRYKVAKRGQDVALRCDPISGHVSLFWYQQALGQGPEFLTYFQNEAQLDKSGLPSDRFFAERPEGSVSTLKIQRTQQEDSAVYLCASSLFGVQETQYFGPGTRLLVL.

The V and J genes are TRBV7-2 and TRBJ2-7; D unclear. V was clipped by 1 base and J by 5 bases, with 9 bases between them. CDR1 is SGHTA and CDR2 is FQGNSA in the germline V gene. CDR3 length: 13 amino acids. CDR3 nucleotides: TGTGCCAGCAGCTTAGGGGTCCTAGACGAGCAGTACTTC. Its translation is CASSLGVLDEQYF.

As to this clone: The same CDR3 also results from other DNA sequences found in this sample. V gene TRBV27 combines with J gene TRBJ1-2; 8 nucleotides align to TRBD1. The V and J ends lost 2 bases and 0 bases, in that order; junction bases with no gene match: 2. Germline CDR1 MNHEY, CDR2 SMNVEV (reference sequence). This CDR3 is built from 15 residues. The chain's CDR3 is CASSLIQGANYGYTF. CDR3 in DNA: TGTGCCAGCAGTTTAATACAGGGGGCTAACTATGGCTACACCTTC.

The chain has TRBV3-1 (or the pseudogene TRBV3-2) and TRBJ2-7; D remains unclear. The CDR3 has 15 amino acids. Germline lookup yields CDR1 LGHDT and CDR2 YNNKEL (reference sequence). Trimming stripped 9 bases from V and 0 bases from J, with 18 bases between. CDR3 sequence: CARFRASSFSYEQYV. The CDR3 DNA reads TGTGCCAGGTTCCGGGCTTCCTCCTTCTCCTACGAGCAGTACGTC.

CDR3 region: CAWSEQDFTDTQYF. The CDR3 coding sequence is TGTGCCTGGAGTGAACAGGATTTCACAGATACGCAGTATTTT. This sequence joins TRBV30 and TRBJ2-3, with D possibly being TRBD1 (5 bases). The CDR3 sequence is 14 residues long. The V end was cut by 1 base, the J end by 2 bases, with 10 bases between. Per the germline V gene, CDR1 is GTSNPN and CDR2 is SVGIG (reference sequence).

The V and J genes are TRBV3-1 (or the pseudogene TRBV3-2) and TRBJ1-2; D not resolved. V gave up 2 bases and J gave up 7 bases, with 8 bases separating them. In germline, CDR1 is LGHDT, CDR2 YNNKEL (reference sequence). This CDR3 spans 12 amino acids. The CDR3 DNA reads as TGTGCCAGCAGCCAATCCGTAACTGGCTACACCTTC. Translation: CASSQSVTGYTF.

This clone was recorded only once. The CDR3 region is CTSSQEGQPQHF. Written as DNA, the CDR3 is TGCACCAGCAGCCAAGAGGGTCAGCCCCAGCATTTT. J is TRBJ1-5 and V is TRBV1. TRBV1 is designated a pseudogene. The CDR3 extends over 12 amino acids.

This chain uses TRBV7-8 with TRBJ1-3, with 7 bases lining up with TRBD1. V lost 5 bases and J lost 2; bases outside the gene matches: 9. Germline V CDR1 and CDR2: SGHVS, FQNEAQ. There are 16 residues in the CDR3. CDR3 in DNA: TGTGCCAGCAGCAAAGTGAACAGGGGAACTGGAAACACCATATATTTT. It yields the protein CASSKVNRGTGNTIYF.

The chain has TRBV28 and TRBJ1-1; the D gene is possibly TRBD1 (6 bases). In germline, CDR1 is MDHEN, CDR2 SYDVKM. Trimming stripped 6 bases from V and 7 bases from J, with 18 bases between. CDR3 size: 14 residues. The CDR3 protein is CASSNNRQVGEAFF. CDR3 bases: TGTGCCAGCAGCAATAACAGACAGGTCGGTGAAGCTTTCTTT.

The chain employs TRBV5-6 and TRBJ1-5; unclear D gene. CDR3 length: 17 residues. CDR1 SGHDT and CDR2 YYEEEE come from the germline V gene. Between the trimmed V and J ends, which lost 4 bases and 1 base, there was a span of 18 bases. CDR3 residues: CASSPSFREWSNQPQHF. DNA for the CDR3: TGTGCCAGCAGCCCGAGTTTTAGGGAATGGAGCAATCAGCCCCAGCATTTT.

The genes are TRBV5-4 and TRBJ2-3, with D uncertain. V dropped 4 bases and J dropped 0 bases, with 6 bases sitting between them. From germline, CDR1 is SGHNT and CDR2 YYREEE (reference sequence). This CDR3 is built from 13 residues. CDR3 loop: CASSQASTDTQYF. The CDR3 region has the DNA TGTGCCAGCAGCCAAGCTAGCACAGATACGCAGTATTTT.

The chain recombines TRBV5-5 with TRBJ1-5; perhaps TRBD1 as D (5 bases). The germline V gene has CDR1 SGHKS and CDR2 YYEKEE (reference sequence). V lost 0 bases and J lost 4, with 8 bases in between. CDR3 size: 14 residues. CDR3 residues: CASSLVGGNQPQHF. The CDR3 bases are TGTGCCAGCAGCTTGGTTGGGGGGAATCAGCCCCAGCATTTT.

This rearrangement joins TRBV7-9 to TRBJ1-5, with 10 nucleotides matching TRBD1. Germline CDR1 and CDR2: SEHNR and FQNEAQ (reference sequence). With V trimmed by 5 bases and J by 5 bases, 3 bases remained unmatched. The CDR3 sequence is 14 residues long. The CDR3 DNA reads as TGTGCCAGCAGCCCAGGGACAGGGGATCAGCCCCAGCATTTT. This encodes CASSPGTGDQPQHF.